One sample yielded the 14 T cell receptor beta chains listed below, sequenced in a study of T-cell reconstitution after alpha-beta-depleted transplantation in children (dated by TCRdb to the mid-2010s). The method was PCR. Instrument used: Illumina HiSeq 2500. Molecular barcoding was employed in the preparation of TCR libraries, with unique molecular identifiers being used to normalize TCRbeta repertoire quantification. Clones were called with MiXCR by TCRdb after fastp trimmed the public reads at Q25, and only in-frame beta chains were retained. CDR3 protein duplicates are merged, each entry listing the most common genes and DNA. This sample comprises about 500,000 distinct CDR3 sequences, 32% of them detected only once. The ten biggest clones cover 2% to 3% of the sample. The specimen was PBMCs from the stem cell graft donor, collected from the stem cell graft. The receptors were gathered from a human donor who donated a stem cell graft to a child with aplastic anemia.

V is TRBV20-1 and J is TRBJ1-1, with D possibly being TRBD1 (6 bases). V was trimmed by 5 bases and J by 4 bases, leaving 20 bases between them. CDR1 and CDR2 from the germline V gene are DFQATT and SNEGSKA (reference sequence). The CDR3 has 15 amino acids. The DNA for the CDR3 is TGCAGTGCTGACAGGCCAAGTAAAGGGGGCACTGAAGCTTTCTTT. It codes for CSADRPSKGGTEAFF.

This clonotype was detected a few times. The J gene is TRBJ1-4, the V gene TRBV18, with unresolved D. The CDR3 covers 14 residues. The germline V gene has CDR1 KGHSH and CDR2 LQKENI. Trimming cost V 2 bases and J 6 bases, with 10 bases left between them. Here the CDR3 DNA reads TGTGCCAGCTCACCAATGGCAGCTGATGAAAAACTGTTTTTT. This sequence encodes CASSPMAADEKLFF.

This clonotype was seen a handful of times. V and J are TRBV12-3 or TRBV12-4 and TRBJ2-7; 7 bases are a match to TRBD1. CDR3 length equals 18 residues. The J segment lost 0 bases and the V segment lost 3 bases, leaving 14 bases of the junction unmatched. The CDR3 is CASSFGAGGHRSSYEQYF. In DNA, the CDR3 is TGTGCCAGCAGTTTTGGGGCAGGGGGTCATAGGAGCTCCTACGAGCAGTACTTC.

V gene TRBV7-9 combines with J gene TRBJ2-1; 12 bases fit TRBD2. J was trimmed by 8 bases and V by 1 base; bases with no gene match: 6. Germline V gene lookup returns CDR1 SEHNR and CDR2 FQNEAQ (reference sequence). The CDR3 loop spans 16 amino acids. The CDR3 loop is CASSLGLAGVNHEQFF. CDR3 nucleotide sequence: TGTGCCAGCAGCTTAGGACTAGCGGGAGTGAACCATGAGCAGTTCTTC.

This clonotype was detected only a few times. The chain carries TRBV20-1 and TRBJ1-2; 8 bases fit TRBD1. This CDR3 has 15 residues. Per germline, CDR1 DFQATT and CDR2 SNEGSKA (reference sequence). J was trimmed by 4 bases and V by 0 bases; bases with no gene match: 7. In DNA, the CDR3 is TGCAGTGCTAGAGATGTCGGACAGGGAAGCTATGGCTACACCTTC. This translates into CSARDVGQGSYGYTF.

The chain recombines TRBV6-1 with TRBJ2-7, with unresolved D. The CDR3 totals 12 residues. From germline, CDR1 is MNHNS and CDR2 SASEGT. V was pared by 7 bases and J by 0 bases, with 7 bases between. CDR3 sequence: CASNAGSYEQYF. As DNA, the CDR3 is TGTGCCAGCAACGCCGGCTCCTACGAGCAGTACTTC.

This clonotype was recorded a few times. The rearrangement links TRBV7-6 to TRBJ1-1; 8 bases map to TRBD1. Per germline, CDR1 SGHVS and CDR2 FNYEAQ. The CDR3 has 15 amino acids. The V segment lost 5 bases and the J segment 0 bases; nucleotides outside the gene matches: 5. CDR3 region: CASSHGQGMNTEAFF. CDR3 DNA sequence: TGTGCCAGCAGCCACGGACAGGGTATGAACACTGAAGCTTTCTTT.

V and J are TRBV7-6 and TRBJ2-5; D remains unclear. This CDR3 comprises 12 residues. Per the germline V gene, CDR1 is SGHVS and CDR2 is FNYEAQ. Trimming shortened V by 5 bases and J by 5 bases, and 9 bases separated the two germline ends. The CDR3 region has the DNA TGTGCCAGCAGCGCCCCCACGGAGACCCAGTACTTC. This codes for CASSAPTETQYF.

The table lists this clonotype with a few counts. This chain joins TRBV4-3 and TRBJ2-7; D may be TRBD2 (7 bases). This CDR3 spans 15 amino acids. Between the trimmed V and J ends, which lost 3 bases and 2 bases, there was a span of 14 bases. Per germline, CDR1 LGHNA and CDR2 YSLEER. The CDR3 is CASSQRRGGTYEQYF. The CDR3 DNA reads TGCGCCAGCAGCCAGAGAAGGGGGGGGACCTACGAGCAGTACTTC.

This chain links TRBV11-2 with TRBJ2-5, with 11 bases matching TRBD2. V was pared by 7 bases and J by 5 bases, with 18 bases of the junction left unmatched. Germline assignment: CDR1 SGHAT and CDR2 FQNNGV. This CDR3 region has 18 residues. The DNA for the CDR3 is TGTGCCAGCACCCCAAGGGGGGCTAGCGGGAGGTTCGGGGAGACCCAGTACTTC. Its protein is CASTPRGASGRFGETQYF.

This clonotype was detected once. V gene TRBV18 combines with J gene TRBJ1-5, with 8 bases fitting TRBD1. Germline-derived CDR1 and CDR2 are KGHSH and LQKENI. The V and J ends lost 5 bases and 3 bases, in that order; junction bases with no gene match: 6. The CDR3 is made up of 15 amino acids. The CDR3: CASSANRGNNQPQHF. As DNA, the CDR3 is TGTGCCAGCTCAGCGAACAGGGGGAACAATCAGCCCCAGCATTTT.

The chain is built from TRBV29-1 and TRBJ1-3; 8 bases are a match to TRBD1. V trimming: 4 bases; J trimming: 2 bases; junction bases outside the gene matches: 1. The CDR3 sequence is 13 residues long. The germline V gene encodes CDR1 SQVTM and CDR2 ANQGSEA. The CDR3 loop is CSVATGAGNTIYF. CDR3 nucleotides: TGCAGCGTTGCGACAGGGGCTGGAAACACCATATATTTT.

The chain employs TRBV27 and TRBJ1-3, with D possibly TRBD1 on 5 matching bases. CDR1 MNHEY and CDR2 SMNVEV come from the germline V gene (reference sequence). This CDR3 contains 14 residues. Between the trimmed V and J ends, which lost 5 bases and 4 bases, there was a span of 12 bases. CDR3 loop: CASSPQGVGNTIYF. The CDR3 DNA follows: TGTGCCAGCAGTCCGCAGGGAGTAGGAAACACCATATATTTT.

This rearrangement joins TRBV24-1 to TRBJ2-1, with D unclear. V lost 3 bases and J lost 10, with 15 bases in between. The CDR3 covers 14 residues. CDR1 and CDR2 (germline): KGHDR, SFDVKD. This CDR3 reads CATSDTKRRPEQFF. The CDR3 DNA follows: TGTGCCACCAGTGATACCAAAAGACGGCCCGAGCAGTTCTTC.